This TCR beta chain is drawn from a study of blood T cell repertoires in COVID-19. The repertoire was sequenced with immunoSEQ multiplex PCR; TCRdb's copy has only in-frame clones and lacks some. Here the sample spans approximately 270,000 clones, about 85% being singletons. This CDR3 is 16 amino acids long. Per the germline V gene, CDR1 is MNHEY and CDR2 is SVGAGI. V was clipped by 2 bases and J by 2 bases, with 14 bases between them. Material for sequencing was peripheral blood. The TCR sequence derives from a human donor with COVID-19, enrolled during active disease. The donor label of this sample is uncertain. The chain has TRBV6-5 and TRBJ2-3, with D maybe TRBD2 (6 bases). This CDR3 reads CASSYPAGGVTDTQYF. The CDR3 bases are TGTGCCAGCAGTTACCCGGCCGGGGGAGTCACAGATACGCAGTATTTT.